Sequencing of this T cell receptor (beta chain) was carried out in a study of blood T cells in healthy people across ages. Investigators took about 9.1 milliliters of peripheral blood from every donor. This clonotype has only a few counts. For the second PCR, which ran for about 6 to 11 cycles, a sample-barcoded 5' primer and a J-beta primer mix were used. Each sample provided no less than 2.5 million CDR3-containing paired-end reads. From the 5' RACE reads, TCRdb called clonotypes with MiXCR, one entry per CDR3 protein. The sample contains about 1.4 million distinct CDR3 sequences, approximately 59% of which appear only once. V lost 4 bases and J lost 0; bases outside the gene matches: 9. Looked up from germline, CDR1 is MDHEN and CDR2 is SYDVKM. The CDR3 has 17 amino acids.

Specimen: blood. This receptor was taken from a man aged 18 to 29 in good health. This chain joins TRBV28 and TRBJ2-7; 10 bases agree with TRBD2. The CDR3 region has the DNA TGTGCCAGCAGTTCGTCTAGCGGGGGTGGTGTCTCCTACGAGCAGTACTTC. It encodes CASSSSSGGGVSYEQYF.